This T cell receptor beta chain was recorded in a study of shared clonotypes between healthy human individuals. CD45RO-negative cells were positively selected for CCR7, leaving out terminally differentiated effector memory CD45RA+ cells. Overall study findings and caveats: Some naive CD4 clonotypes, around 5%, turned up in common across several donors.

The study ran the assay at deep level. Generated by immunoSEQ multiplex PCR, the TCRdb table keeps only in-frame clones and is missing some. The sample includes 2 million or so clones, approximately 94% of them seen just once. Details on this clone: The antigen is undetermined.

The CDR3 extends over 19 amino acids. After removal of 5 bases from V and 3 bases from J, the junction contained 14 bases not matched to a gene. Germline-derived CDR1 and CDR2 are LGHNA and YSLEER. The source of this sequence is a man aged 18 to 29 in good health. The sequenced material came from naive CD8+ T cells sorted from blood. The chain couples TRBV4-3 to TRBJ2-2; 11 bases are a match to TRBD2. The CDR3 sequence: CASSERLTSGIGDTGELFF. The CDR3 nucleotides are TGCGCCAGCAGCGAAAGACTGACTAGCGGGATAGGCGACACCGGGGAGCTGTTTTTT.